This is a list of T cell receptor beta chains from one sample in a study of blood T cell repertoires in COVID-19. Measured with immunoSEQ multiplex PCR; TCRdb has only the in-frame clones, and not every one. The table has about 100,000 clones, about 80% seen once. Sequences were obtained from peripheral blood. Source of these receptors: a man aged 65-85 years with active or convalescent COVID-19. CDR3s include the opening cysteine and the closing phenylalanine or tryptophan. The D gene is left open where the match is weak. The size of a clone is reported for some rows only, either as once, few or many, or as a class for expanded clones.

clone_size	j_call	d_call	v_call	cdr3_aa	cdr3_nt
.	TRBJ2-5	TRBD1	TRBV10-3	CAISESNRGRSETQYF	TGTGCCATCAGTGAGTCGAACAGGGGGCGCTCCGAGACCCAGTACTTC
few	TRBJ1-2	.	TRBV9	CASSSPSGTSYGYTF	TGTGCCAGCAGCTCTCCATCCGGGACTTCCTATGGCTACACCTTC
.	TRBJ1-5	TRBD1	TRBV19	CASSPWTGGGSNQPQHF	TGTGCCAGTAGCCCCTGGACAGGGGGCGGAAGCAATCAGCCCCAGCATTTT
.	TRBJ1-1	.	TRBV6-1	CASSEGYTEAFF	TGTGCCAGCAGTGAAGGTTACACAGAAGCTTTCTTT
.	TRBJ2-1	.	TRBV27	CASSTNYATGEQFF	TGTGCCAGCAGTACCAACTACGCAACTGGGGAGCAGTTCTTC
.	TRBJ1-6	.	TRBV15	CATSREGRGNSPLHF	TGTGCCACCAGCAGAGAAGGACGGGGGAATTCACCCCTCCACTTT
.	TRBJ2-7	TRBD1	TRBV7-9	CASSSGTGDEQYF	TGTGCCAGCAGCTCTGGGACAGGGGACGAGCAGTACTTC
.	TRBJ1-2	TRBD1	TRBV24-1	CATSDMGQGYGYTF	TGTGCCACCAGTGATATGGGACAGGGATATGGCTACACCTTC
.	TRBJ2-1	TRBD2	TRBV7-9	CASSSPAGGYNEQFF	TGTGCCAGCAGCTCTCCAGCGGGAGGCTACAATGAGCAGTTCTTC
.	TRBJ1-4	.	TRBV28	CASSFRVSTNEKLFF	TGTGCCAGCAGTTTTCGAGTTTCAACTAATGAAAAACTGTTTTTT
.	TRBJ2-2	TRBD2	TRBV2	CARGEINTGELFF	TGTGCGCGGGGGGAAATTAACACCGGGGAGCTGTTTTTT
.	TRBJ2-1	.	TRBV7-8	CASSFVGRKRDWAPNEQFF	TGTGCCAGCAGCTTCGTGGGCAGGAAACGGGACTGGGCACCCAATGAGCAGTTCTTC
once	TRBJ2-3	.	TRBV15	CATRSAVSSTDTQYF	TGTGCCACCAGAAGTGCGGTATCTAGCACAGATACGCAGTATTTT
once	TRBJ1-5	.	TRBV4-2	CASSQGRVSQPQHF	TGTGCCAGCAGCCAAGGCAGGGTGAGTCAGCCCCAGCATTTT
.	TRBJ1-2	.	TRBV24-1	CATSDLSPGREVYTF	TGTGCCACCAGTGATTTATCCCCTGGGCGAGAAGTCTACACCTTC
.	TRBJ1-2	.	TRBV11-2	CASSFGNSAQGYTF	TGTGCCAGCAGCTTCGGGAATTCCGCTCAAGGCTACACCTTC
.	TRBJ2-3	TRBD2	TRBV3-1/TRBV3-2	CASSLGTSGEYTQYF	TGTGCCAGCAGCCTCGGGACTAGCGGGGAGTATACGCAGTATTTT
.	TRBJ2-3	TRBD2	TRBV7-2	CASSQLAGGGTDTQYF	TGTGCCAGCAGCCAACTAGCGGGAGGGGGCACAGATACGCAGTATTTT
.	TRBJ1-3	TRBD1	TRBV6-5	CASSFTGAGNTIYF	TGTGCCAGCAGTTTCACAGGGGCTGGAAACACCATATATTTT
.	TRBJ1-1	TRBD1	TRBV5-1	CASSPQTGATEAFF	TGCGCCAGCAGTCCCCAAACAGGGGCCACTGAAGCTTTCTTT
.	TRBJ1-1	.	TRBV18	CASSERTVSNTEAFF	TGTGCCAGCTCAGAGAGGACAGTCTCGAACACTGAAGCTTTCTTT
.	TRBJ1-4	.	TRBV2	CASCLRGQNEKLFF	TGTGCCAGCTGTTTACGAGGACAGAATGAAAAACTGTTTTTT
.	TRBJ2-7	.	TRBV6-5	CASSMAVNYEQYF	TGTGCCAGCAGCATGGCAGTCAACTACGAGCAGTACTTC
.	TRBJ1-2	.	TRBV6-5	CASMSRVHYGYTF	TGTGCCAGCATGAGCAGGGTGCACTATGGCTACACCTTC
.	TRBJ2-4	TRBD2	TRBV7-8	CASSLTSGGLLAKNIQYF	TGTGCCAGCAGCCTGACTAGCGGGGGGCTTCTAGCCAAAAACATTCAGTACTTC
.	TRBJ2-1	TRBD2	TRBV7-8	CASRSSAGGQSEQFF	TGTGCCAGCAGGTCCTCAGCGGGGGGGCAAAGTGAGCAGTTCTTC
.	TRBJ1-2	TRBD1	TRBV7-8	CASSSRDSNYGYTF	TGTGCCAGCAGTTCCCGGGACAGCAACTATGGCTACACCTTC
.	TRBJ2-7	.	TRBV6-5	CASSRELGAHEQYF	TGTGCCAGCAGCCGGGAACTCGGCGCCCACGAGCAGTACTTC